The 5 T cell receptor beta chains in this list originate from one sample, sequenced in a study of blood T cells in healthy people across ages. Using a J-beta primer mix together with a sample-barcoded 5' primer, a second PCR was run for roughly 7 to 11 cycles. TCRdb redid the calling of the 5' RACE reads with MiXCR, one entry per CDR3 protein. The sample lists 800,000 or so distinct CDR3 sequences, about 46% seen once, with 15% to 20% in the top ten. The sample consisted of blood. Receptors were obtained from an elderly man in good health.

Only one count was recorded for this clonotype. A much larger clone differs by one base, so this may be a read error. The CDR3 is CASSHRQGARYGQYF. In nucleotides, the CDR3 is TGTGCCAGCAGCCACCGACAGGGGGCAAGGTACGGGCAGTACTTC. The rearrangement links TRBV4-2 to TRBJ2-4, with TRBD1 identical over 10 bases. CDR1 LGHNA and CDR2 YNFKEQ come from the germline V gene. The V and J ends lost 3 bases and 13 bases, in that order; junction bases with no gene match: 12. The CDR3 contains 15 residues.

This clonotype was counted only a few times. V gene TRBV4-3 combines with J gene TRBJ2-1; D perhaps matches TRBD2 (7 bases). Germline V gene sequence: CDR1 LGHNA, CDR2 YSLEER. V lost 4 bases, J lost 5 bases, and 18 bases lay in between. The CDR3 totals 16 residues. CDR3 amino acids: CASSRGAGEKHNEQFF. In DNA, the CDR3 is TGCGCCAGCAGCCGGGGGGCGGGGGAGAAACACAATGAGCAGTTCTTC.

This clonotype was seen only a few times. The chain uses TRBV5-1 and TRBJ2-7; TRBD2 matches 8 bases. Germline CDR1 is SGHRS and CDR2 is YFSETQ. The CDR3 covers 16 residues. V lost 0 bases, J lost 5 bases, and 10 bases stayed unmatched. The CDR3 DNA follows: TGCGCCAGCAGCTTGGCCCCCGGGACTAGGACCCACGAGCAGTACTTC. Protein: CASSLAPGTRTHEQYF.

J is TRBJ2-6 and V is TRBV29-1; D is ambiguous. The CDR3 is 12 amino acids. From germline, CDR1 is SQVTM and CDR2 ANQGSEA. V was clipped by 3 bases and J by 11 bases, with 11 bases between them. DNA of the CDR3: TGCAGCGTTGAGGCAGGTAGGGACGTCCTGACTTTC. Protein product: CSVEAGRDVLTF.

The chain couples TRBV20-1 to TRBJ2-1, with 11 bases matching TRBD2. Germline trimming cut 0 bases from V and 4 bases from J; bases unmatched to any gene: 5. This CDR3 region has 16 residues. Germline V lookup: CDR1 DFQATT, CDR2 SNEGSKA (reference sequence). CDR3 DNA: TGCAGTGCTAGAGATCAGGGGACTAGCGGATACAATGAGCAGTTCTTC. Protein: CSARDQGTSGYNEQFF.